This TCR beta chain came from a study of cytomegalovirus exposure and HLA in healthy donors (dated by TCRdb to about 2017). Background on the whole study: According to a later analysis, one platform produced both the approximately 110 validation repertoires and the 730 or so repertoires of the first cohort. The study aimed to test whether cataloging public T cell receptors could reveal signatures of past pathogen exposure. Along with the approximately 670-subject first cohort, a separate validation cohort of over a hundred different subjects was used. To predict cytomegalovirus infection status, the study brought together high-throughput TCR immunosequencing, statistical association of individual TCRs with disease status, and machine learning. On the study overall, not on this receptor specifically: The authors suggested that the approach could potentially be extended to other disease states and immunological phenotypes. Most TCR sequences were observed very rarely across donors, whereas some public TCRs were present in many individuals. A total of 164 TCR beta chains were listed by the study as associated with cytomegalovirus. In vitro tests confirmed that a few of the cytomegalovirus-associated TCR beta chains recognize cytomegalovirus antigens. A later analysis had no HLA typing for the validation cohort, so co-occurrence there was scored across all 110 or so repertoires. The classifier was reported to diagnose cytomegalovirus status with high specificity and sensitivity in both the original and validation cohorts. Of the cluster scores, approximately 94% were above 0 in a later analysis, which found that TCRs clustered in the first cohort also tended to co-occur in the 120 or so validation repertoires.

Library construction relied on the immunoSEQ multiplex PCR assay. The source study handled its data this way. A statistical classification framework was developed to diagnose cytomegalovirus status using the catalog of TCR beta chain sequences. The table was pulled from immuneACCESS by TCRdb, which kept in-frame rearrangements only. Such tables lose some clones; where checked, under half of the loss comes from unresolved V genes, and the rest has no known cause. V, J and clone size derive from that table, while D and trimming were established from the DNA sequence. Within this sample are approximately 140,000 clones, with 80% to 90% of them counted one time only. The ten largest clones represent 1.4% to 1.5% of the sample. The donors belonged to the validation cohort of about 120 subjects, which was separate from the roughly 670-subject first cohort. From cysteine to phenylalanine, the CDR3 is 14 amino acids long. Only the CDR3 region is kept as DNA, spanning 42 bases read in frame from base 1. Based on the germline V gene, the CDR1 and CDR2 sequences are MNHNS and SASEGT. V lost 7 bases and J lost 4 bases, and the count of bases not matched to a germline gene is 7.

This clone was seen just once. Its antigen has not been determined. No per-base quality is available; no much larger clone lies one base away. This chain is built from TRBV6-1 and TRBJ1-2; TRBD1 aligns with 9 central bases. This sequence was found in a woman younger than 45 in good health and CMV-seronegative. Sequences were obtained from PBMCs. The nucleotide sequence reads TGTGCCAGCAAGATGACAGGGGGTGGCTATGGCTACACCTTC. Translation gives CASKMTGGGYGYTF.